The source of this T cell receptor (beta chain) is a study of blood T cell repertoires in COVID-19. Study context: From T cells, B-cell-depleted T cells, or PBMCs came the material, which was cDNA or gDNA.

Using immunoSEQ multiplex PCR, the repertoire was profiled, and TCRdb retains in-frame clones only, with some absent. The table includes tens of thousands of clones, about 88% detected once. The CDR3 is made up of 14 amino acids. Germline V gives CDR1 LNHDA, CDR2 SQIVND (reference sequence). The junction had 10 bases not matched to a gene; V was cut back by 8 bases and J by 5 bases. Sequencing was carried out using peripheral blood. The source is a man aged 55 to 69 with active COVID-19. The V call is TRBV19, the J call TRBJ1-1; 8 bases are shared with TRBD1. The CDR3 loop is CASRLRGRGTEAFF. In DNA form, the CDR3 reads TGTGCCAGTCGACTCAGGGGGCGAGGGACTGAAGCTTTCTTT.